This entry is about one TCR beta chain. Its antigen is not identified. These data are taken from a study of T cells after yellow fever vaccination. Study-wide points: Abundant clonotypes (contaminants from the bulk population) could be present in FACS-sorted repertoires.

Trimming cost V 3 bases and J 9 bases; bases outside gene matches: 5. Per the germline V gene, CDR1 is DFQATT and CDR2 is SNEGSKA (reference sequence). CDR3 length: 13 amino acids. UMIs were added to TCR cDNA along with a universal primer site when it was made by 5'RACE template switching. From the 5' RACE reads, TCRdb called clonotypes with MiXCR, one entry per CDR3 protein. Here the sample spans some 550,000 distinct CDR3 sequences, 15% to 20% being singletons. The sample here was PBMCs, taken 15 days after the yellow fever booster vaccination. This receptor was obtained from a man aged 30-40 years who received the YFV17D yellow fever vaccine. The V call is TRBV20-1, the J call TRBJ2-1; 10 bases are shared with TRBD1. The CDR3 spells CSARPGQGTEQFF. CDR3 nucleotides: TGCAGTGCTAGGCCGGGACAGGGGACTGAGCAGTTCTTC.